This passage covers 21 T cell receptor beta chains from one sample sequenced in a study of CXCR3-negative and CXCR3-positive naive CD8 T cells. Carrying UMI labels, the TRB cDNA libraries were prepared through 5' RACE. With the 5' RACE reads reprocessed, TCRdb shows one record per CDR3 protein and no DNA. The specimen's table records some 7,000 distinct CDR3 sequences. Sequencing was carried out using naive CXCR3- CD8+ T cells from blood. Sample subset: CD45RO-CCR7+CD27+CD95- naive CD8+ T cells lacking CXCR3 (TNR3-). These receptors were taken from a human donor in good health. Some clones in this sample may be carry-over from other donors' samples.

The V gene is TRBV12-3 or TRBV12-4, the J gene TRBJ2-3; TCRdb designates TRBD1, a call that cannot be tested without DNA. The CDR3 sequence is 12 residues long. CDR3 residues: CASTLGADTQYF.

This clonotype is labeled medium-sized based on frequency. The chain couples TRBV7-9 to TRBJ2-7. CDR1 SEHNR and CDR2 FQNEAQ come from the germline V gene (reference sequence). This CDR3 comprises 11 residues. CDR3 sequence: CASSPSNEQYF. Complete variable domain (other parts from reference TRBV7-9 and TRBJ2-7): DTGVSQNPRHKITKRGQNVTFRCDPISEHNRLYWYRQTLGQGPEFLTYFQNEAQLEKSRLLSDRFSAERPKGSFSTLEIQRTEQGDSAMYLCASSPSNEQYFGPGTRLTVT.

This clonotype shows up as medium-sized by frequency. The chain recombines TRBV5-5 with TRBJ2-7. This CDR3 region has 14 residues. CDR1 is SGHKS and CDR2 is YYEKEE in the germline V gene (reference sequence). The CDR3 protein is CASSLAVSSYEQYF.

This clonotype is medium-sized by frequency. The chain is built from TRBV9 and TRBJ1-1; TCRdb designates TRBD1, a call that cannot be tested without DNA. The CDR3 extends over 14 amino acids. The germline gives CDR1 SGDLS, CDR2 YYNGEE. The CDR3 reads CASSGEIQGTEAFF.

CDR3 protein: CSVEQGFRETQYF. The genes are TRBV29-1 and TRBJ2-5; TCRdb outputs TRBD1, but without DNA this stays unchecked. Germline CDR1 reads SQVTM; CDR2 reads ANQGSEA. The CDR3 totals 13 residues.

The chain combines TRBV12-3 or TRBV12-4 with TRBJ1-1. This CDR3 has 11 amino acids. CDR3 residues: CASSSDFKTFF.

This chain uses TRBV6-5 with TRBJ1-1; TCRdb designates TRBD1, a call that cannot be tested without DNA. Per the germline V gene, CDR1 is MNHEY and CDR2 is SVGAGI. This CDR3 spans 11 amino acids. CDR3 protein: CASSAGVEAFF.

The J gene is TRBJ2-5, the V gene TRBV28; the TCRdb D gene call, TRBD1, has no DNA to confirm it. CDR3 length: 15 amino acids. CDR1 is MDHEN and CDR2 is SYDVKM in the germline V gene. The CDR3 is CASRGVPDPLGTQYF.

The CDR3 here is CASSFTTGEYEQYF. The chain joins TRBV6-6 to TRBJ2-7; the D call from TCRdb, TRBD1, cannot be confirmed without DNA. The V gene's germline CDR1 is MNHNY and CDR2 SVGAGI (reference sequence). The CDR3 spans 14 residues.

V is TRBV4-2 and J is TRBJ2-7. Germline CDR1 is LGHNA and CDR2 is YNFKEQ. The CDR3 extends over 11 amino acids. CDR3 loop: CASSHTYEQYF.

This clonotype ranks as medium-sized in terms of frequency. The chain recombines TRBV29-1 with TRBJ1-2; TCRdb gives TRBD1 as the D gene, but with no DNA this cannot be confirmed. The CDR3 consists of 13 residues. CDR1 is SQVTM, CDR2 ANQGSEA, per germline. The CDR3 sequence: CSARGTDNYGYTF.

By frequency, this clonotype registers medium-sized. The chain joins TRBV19 to TRBJ1-1. This CDR3 is built from 13 residues. Germline-derived CDR1 and CDR2 are LNHDA and SQIVND (reference sequence). This CDR3 is CASSYQVATEAFF.

This rearrangement joins TRBV7-9 to TRBJ2-5; TCRdb reports TRBD2, a call that lacks DNA to check it against. Germline assignment: CDR1 SEHNR and CDR2 FQNEAQ (reference sequence). CDR3 length: 12 amino acids. The CDR3 loop is CASLPDQETQYF.

The chain joins TRBV27 to TRBJ2-7; the TCRdb call, TRBD1, lacks DNA for checking. CDR1 MNHEY and CDR2 SMNVEV come from the germline V gene (reference sequence). The length of the CDR3 is 13 residues. The CDR3 sequence is CASSFKQGYEQYF.

This chain connects TRBV20-1 to TRBJ2-7; TCRdb gives TRBD2 as the D gene, but with no DNA this cannot be confirmed. Looked up from germline, CDR1 is DFQATT and CDR2 is SNEGSKA (reference sequence). The length of the CDR3 is 16 residues. CDR3 loop: CSARENRLAVSYEQYF.

This clonotype is identified as medium-sized from frequency. The CDR3 loop is CASSSPTPIAGGVDTQYF. The rearrangement links TRBV28 to TRBJ2-3; TCRdb's D call of TRBD2 is untestable without DNA. The CDR3 is made up of 18 amino acids. Looked up from germline, CDR1 is MDHEN and CDR2 is SYDVKM.

The genes are TRBV5-1 and TRBJ2-1; without DNA, the TCRdb call of TRBD2 cannot be checked. This CDR3 has 18 amino acids. Looked up from germline, CDR1 is SGHRS and CDR2 is YFSETQ. CDR3 loop: CASSLAPQREGSYNEQFF.

This clonotype is called medium-sized (0.01 to 0.1%) based on its frequency. The genes are TRBV7-9 and TRBJ2-3; TCRdb indicates TRBD1, and absent DNA this call remains unverified. The CDR3 loop spans 13 amino acids. Looked up from germline, CDR1 is SEHNR and CDR2 is FQNEAQ (reference sequence). The CDR3 sequence is CASSQDRDQTQYF.

This chain connects TRBV14 to TRBJ2-1; the TCRdb call, TRBD2, lacks DNA for checking. Germline V gene data show CDR1 as SGHDN and CDR2 as FVKESK. This CDR3 contains 17 residues. The CDR3 loop is CASSQDVGLAGDNEQFF.

Measured by frequency, this clonotype is medium-sized (0.01 to 0.1%). This CDR3 reads CSAKDRANEQFF. The rearrangement joins TRBV29-1 to TRBJ2-1; there is no DNA to check the TCRdb D call of TRBD1. Germline CDR1 SQVTM, CDR2 ANQGSEA. CDR3 length: 12 amino acids.

The CDR3 is CSAMKGGLAPETQYF. The V call is TRBV20-1, the J call TRBJ2-5; TCRdb returns TRBD1, unconfirmable since there is no DNA. The germline CDR1 and CDR2 sequences are DFQATT and SNEGSKA (reference sequence). CDR3 size: 15 residues.